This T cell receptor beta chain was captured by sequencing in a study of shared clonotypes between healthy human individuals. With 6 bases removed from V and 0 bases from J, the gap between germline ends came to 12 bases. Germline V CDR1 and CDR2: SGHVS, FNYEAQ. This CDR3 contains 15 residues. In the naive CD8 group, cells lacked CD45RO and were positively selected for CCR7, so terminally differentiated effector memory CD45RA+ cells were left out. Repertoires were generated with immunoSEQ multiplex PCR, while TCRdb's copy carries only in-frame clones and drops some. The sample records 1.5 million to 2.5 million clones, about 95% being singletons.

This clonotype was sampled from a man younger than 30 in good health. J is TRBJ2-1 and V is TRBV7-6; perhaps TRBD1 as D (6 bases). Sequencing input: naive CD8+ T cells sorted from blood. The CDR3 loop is CASSRDIGSYNEQFF. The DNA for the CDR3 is TGTGCCAGCAGTCGGGACATCGGCTCCTACAATGAGCAGTTCTTC.